This entry lists 25 T cell receptor beta chains sequenced from one sample in a study of blood T cell repertoires in COVID-19. Clones were read by immunoSEQ multiplex PCR, and TCRdb kept only the in-frame ones, dropping some. The sample lists roughly 200,000 clones, 70% to 90% occurring once. Sequencing was done on a sample of PBMCs or T cells enriched from blood (not recorded which). Receptor source: a woman aged 40 to 55 with acute COVID-19.

V and J are TRBV25-1 and TRBJ1-3, with D perhaps TRBD1 (6 bases). CDR3 length: 14 amino acids. Germline CDR1 is MGHDK and CDR2 is SYGVNS. Deletions cut 5 bases from V and 5 bases from J, with 13 bases between. The CDR3 here is CASSTGRSRNTIYF. CDR3 coding DNA: TGTGCCAGCAGTACAGGGAGAAGTCGAAACACCATATATTTT.

The chain links TRBV9 to TRBJ2-2; 10 nucleotides match TRBD2. Germline CDR1 and CDR2: SGDLS and YYNGEE. J was trimmed by 3 bases and V by 1 base; bases with no gene match: 3. CDR3 length equals 16 residues. The CDR3 coding sequence is TGTGCCAGCAGCGTACGCAGCGGGGGGGACACCGGGGAGCTGTTTTTT. This gives the protein CASSVRSGGDTGELFF.

The CDR3, as DNA: TGTGCCAGCAGTTTACGGAACGGGGGGCTGGGGGGCTACACCTTC. It encodes CASSLRNGGLGGYTF. J is TRBJ1-2 and V is TRBV27; D possibly corresponds to TRBD1 (6 bases). The ends were cut back, 2 bases at V and 8 bases at J, with 18 bases in the middle. This CDR3 has 15 amino acids. CDR1 MNHEY and CDR2 SMNVEV come from the germline V gene (reference sequence).

The V and J genes are TRBV28 and TRBJ1-4; maybe TRBD1 (5 bases). The CDR3 consists of 15 residues. The germline V and J ends were trimmed by 3 bases and 8 bases, with 16 bases remaining between them. CDR1 and CDR2 (germline): MDHEN, SYDVKM. CDR3 sequence: CASSFVGAREEKLFF. In DNA, the CDR3 is TGTGCCAGCAGTTTTGTAGGGGCGCGGGAAGAAAAACTGTTTTTT.

This rearrangement joins TRBV3-1 (or the pseudogene TRBV3-2) to TRBJ2-7, with 11 bases aligning to TRBD1. Germline CDR1 LGHDT, CDR2 YNNKEL (reference sequence). CDR3 size: 14 residues. Unmatched junction bases numbered 4, after V lost 6 bases and J lost 3 bases. Here the CDR3 DNA reads TGTGCCAGCAGTTCCGGGACAGGGGGCTACGAGCAGTACTTC. Encoded protein: CASSSGTGGYEQYF.

This chain joins TRBV7-6 and TRBJ2-7; 8 bases line up with TRBD2. This CDR3 contains 16 residues. Per germline, CDR1 SGHVS and CDR2 FNYEAQ. The V segment lost 5 bases and the J segment 3 bases; nucleotides outside the gene matches: 12. For the CDR3, the DNA is TGTGCCAGCAGCCCCGCGGGGCTAGCGGGCAGCTACGAGCAGTACTTC. Protein sequence: CASSPAGLAGSYEQYF. Looking up the rest from reference TRBV7-6 and TRBJ2-7 gives the full variable domain: GAGVSQSPRYKVTKRGQDVALRCDPISGHVSLYWYRQALGQGPEFLTYFNYEAQQDKSGLPNDRFSAERPEGSISTLTIQRTEQRDSAMYRCASSPAGLAGSYEQYFGPGTRLTVT.

The chain uses TRBV25-1 and TRBJ1-2; TRBD1 matches 9 bases. The CDR3 runs 12 residues. V lost 6 bases to trimming and J lost 6 bases; unmatched junction nucleotides: 2. CDR1 and CDR2 from the germline V gene are MGHDK and SYGVNS. The CDR3 DNA reads as TGTGCCAGCAGCTGGACAGGGGATGGCTACACCTTC. This codes for CASSWTGDGYTF.

The chain employs TRBV5-8 and TRBJ2-2; 9 positions agree with TRBD1. V lost 4 bases and J lost 5; bases outside the gene matches: 0. This CDR3 has 13 amino acids. The germline V gene has CDR1 SGHTS and CDR2 YDEGEE. The CDR3 sequence: CASSGTGTGELFF. The CDR3 DNA sequence: TGTGCCAGCAGCGGGACAGGGACCGGGGAGCTGTTTTTT.

The V and J genes are TRBV6-4 and TRBJ1-2, with a tentative D call TRBD1 (5 bases). The V end was cut by 6 bases, the J end by 2 bases, with 13 bases between. Germline CDR1 MRHNA, CDR2 SNTAGT. CDR3 length: 14 amino acids. The CDR3, as DNA: TGTGCCAGCAGGGGCGGGGGTGTCAACTATGGCTACACCTTC. Residues: CASRGGGVNYGYTF.

The rearrangement joins TRBV5-4 to TRBJ2-3; TRBD2 matches 7 bases. V gave up 5 bases and J gave up 0 bases; unmatched junction bases: 6. The CDR3 length is 15 residues. In germline, CDR1 is SGHNT, CDR2 YYREEE (reference sequence). In DNA form, the CDR3 reads TGTGCCAGCAGAGACCAGCGGGGAAGCACAGATACGCAGTATTTT. Translating it yields CASRDQRGSTDTQYF.

The chain combines TRBV5-5 with TRBJ1-1, with unresolved D. V lost 4 bases to trimming and J lost 8 bases, with 9 bases between them. The CDR3 is 11 amino acids. CDR1 and CDR2 from the germline V gene are SGHKS and YYEKEE (reference sequence). The CDR3 DNA sequence: TGTGCCAGCAGCCTGTCTCTGGAAGCTTTCTTT. Translation gives CASSLSLEAFF.

V and J are TRBV3-1 (or the pseudogene TRBV3-2) and TRBJ1-1; 7 positions match TRBD1. The CDR3 totals 14 residues. Germline assignment: CDR1 LGHDT and CDR2 YNNKEL (reference sequence). V dropped 6 bases and J dropped 0; count of bases not matched to a gene: 4. For the CDR3, the DNA is TGTGCCAGCAGGTCCGGGACAGTGAACACTGAAGCTTTCTTT. Its translation is CASRSGTVNTEAFF.

The chain recombines TRBV2 with TRBJ1-2, with 7 bases lining up with TRBD1. Trimming took 6 bases from V and 4 from J; bases not matched to a gene: 11. Germline V gives CDR1 SNHLY, CDR2 FYNNEI. The CDR3 length is 15 residues. CDR3 protein: CASRELQGSIYGYTF. The CDR3 DNA sequence: TGTGCCAGCAGAGAGTTACAGGGGAGTATCTATGGCTACACCTTC.

The chain joins TRBV11-2 to TRBJ2-3; TRBD2 is a possible D gene (5 bases). The CDR3 covers 15 residues. V lost 5 bases, J lost 0 bases, and 12 bases lay in between. Germline V lookup: CDR1 SGHAT, CDR2 FQNNGV. The CDR3 region is CASSPPPGSTDTQYF. In DNA, the CDR3 is TGTGCCAGCAGCCCGCCCCCGGGGAGCACAGATACGCAGTATTTT.

Points on this clone: Other DNA sequences within the sample encode an identical CDR3. CDR3: CASSSGQGDYGYTF. The CDR3, as DNA: TGCGCCAGCAGCTCTGGACAGGGGGACTATGGCTACACCTTC. The chain is built from TRBV5-1 and TRBJ1-2; 10 bases are shared with TRBD1. CDR3 length: 14 amino acids. After removal of 3 bases from V and 3 bases from J, the junction contained 2 bases not matched to a gene. From germline, CDR1 is SGHRS and CDR2 YFSETQ.

This clone was detected only a few times. The V and J genes are TRBV18 and TRBJ1-1, with 7 bases identical to TRBD1. The CDR3 length is 13 residues. J was trimmed by 7 bases and V by 3 bases; bases with no gene match: 5. Germline CDR1 and CDR2: KGHSH and LQKENI. The CDR3 bases are TGTGCCAGCTCACCTTTATCAGGGGGTGAAGCTTTCTTT. This translates into CASSPLSGGEAFF.

This chain connects TRBV29-1 to TRBJ2-1; 8 nucleotides agree with TRBD2. The J segment lost 3 bases and the V segment lost 7 bases, leaving 11 bases of the junction unmatched. CDR1 SQVTM and CDR2 ANQGSEA come from the germline V gene. The CDR3 is made up of 15 amino acids. CDR3 residues: CSGILSRGGYNEQFF. CDR3 sequence (DNA): TGCAGCGGGATCTTGAGCCGGGGGGGCTACAATGAGCAGTTCTTC.

V gene TRBV24-1 combines with J gene TRBJ2-3, with D maybe TRBD2 (7 bases). Per the germline V gene, CDR1 is KGHDR and CDR2 is SFDVKD. V was trimmed by 2 bases and J by 3 bases, leaving 20 bases between them. This CDR3 contains 18 residues. CDR3 in DNA: TGTGCCACCAGTGATTCCGGAAGGTACGGGGGGCGAACAGATACGCAGTATTTT. Its translation is CATSDSGRYGGRTDTQYF.

CDR3 coding DNA: TGTGCCAGCAGTGAAGCGAGCCCTAGCGGGGGTCTCTACGAGCAGTACTTC. This codes for CASSEASPSGGLYEQYF. The genes are TRBV2 and TRBJ2-7, with 10 nucleotides matching TRBD2. V trimming: 0 bases; J trimming: 3 bases; junction bases outside the gene matches: 8. The CDR3 is 17 residues long. Per the germline V gene, CDR1 is SNHLY and CDR2 is FYNNEI.

In this sample, this clone turned up once. The same CDR3 is also encoded by other DNA sequences in this sample. The J gene is TRBJ1-1, the V gene TRBV19, with D maybe TRBD1 (5 bases). Germline loops: CDR1 LNHDA, CDR2 SQIVND (reference sequence). This CDR3 region has 14 residues. V was clipped by 4 bases and J by 0 bases, with 9 bases between them. The CDR3 DNA reads as TGTGCCAGTAGTAGGGGCCAGTTGAACACTGAAGCTTTCTTT. This gives the protein CASSRGQLNTEAFF.

The chain recombines TRBV19 with TRBJ1-2; no definite D call. The V gene lost 2 bases and the J gene lost 10 bases, with 11 bases spanning the gap. This CDR3 has 12 residues. The V gene's germline CDR1 is LNHDA and CDR2 SQIVND (reference sequence). CDR3 nucleotides: TGTGCCAGTAGTATAAGACCGGGTTCCTACACCTTC. It is translated as CASSIRPGSYTF.

The chain employs TRBV7-9 and TRBJ2-7; 7 nucleotides align to TRBD1. Germline V gene data show CDR1 as SEHNR and CDR2 as FQNEAQ (reference sequence). The CDR3 is 16 residues long. V gave up 5 bases and J gave up 2 bases; unmatched junction bases: 12. CDR3 nucleotide sequence: TGTGCCAGCAGCCACGACTACAGGGGCCGGACCTACGAGCAGTACTTC. Protein sequence: CASSHDYRGRTYEQYF. Full variable domain (missing parts from reference TRBV7-9 and TRBJ2-7): DTGVSQNPRHKITKRGQNVTFRCDPISEHNRLYWYRQTLGQGPEFLTYFQNEAQLEKSRLLSDRFSAERPKGSFSTLEIQRTEQGDSAMYLCASSHDYRGRTYEQYFGPGTRLTVT.

A note on this clone: The same CDR3 also results from other DNA sequences found in this sample. The chain employs TRBV19 and TRBJ1-5, with 10 bases fitting TRBD1. The CDR3 extends over 14 amino acids. Unmatched junction bases numbered 3, after V lost 4 bases and J lost 6 bases. In germline, CDR1 is LNHDA, CDR2 SQIVND (reference sequence). CDR3 DNA: TGTGCCAGTAGTACGACAGGGGGCAGTCAGCCCCAGCATTTT. This encodes CASSTTGGSQPQHF.

The chain is built from TRBV16 and TRBJ1-2; D uncertain. The CDR3 sequence is 14 residues long. Trimming took off 0 bases at V and 4 bases at J, with 9 bases between the two ends. The V gene's germline CDR1 is KGHSY and CDR2 FQNENV. The CDR3 spells CASSQSPGSYGYTF. The CDR3 nucleotides are TGTGCCAGCAGCCAATCTCCGGGTAGCTATGGCTACACCTTC.

The chain carries TRBV6-4 and TRBJ2-1; possibly TRBD1 for D (6 bases). In germline, CDR1 is MRHNA, CDR2 SNTAGT. V lost 2 bases, J lost 4 bases, and 12 bases lay in between. The CDR3 runs to 15 residues. CDR3 in amino acids: CASSDEGTPYNEQFF. In nucleotides, the CDR3 is TGTGCCAGCAGTGACGAAGGGACACCGTACAATGAGCAGTTCTTC.